This entry is about one TCR beta chain. The germline gives CDR1 MDHEN, CDR2 SYDVKM. The CDR3 covers 13 residues. Trimming pared 6 bases from V and 3 bases from J, leaving 10 bases between. The source of the sample is a study of blood T cell repertoires in COVID-19. Generated by immunoSEQ multiplex PCR, the TCRdb table keeps only in-frame clones and is missing some. The top ten hold about 18% of the sample, which has about 330,000 clones, 92% seen once. The clonotype comes from a woman aged 25 to 45 who had recovered from COVID-19. Sequences were obtained from PBMCs or T cells enriched from blood (not recorded which). V usage is TRBV28 and J usage is TRBJ2-3; D is uncertain. The CDR3 nucleotides read TGTGCCAGCAGCTCTGGCAGTACAGATACGCAGTATTTT. Its protein product is CASSSGSTDTQYF.